The 2 T cell receptor beta chains below all came from one sample that was sequenced in a study of T cell responses to AZD1222 COVID-19 vaccine. Sequencing was performed with immunoSEQ multiplex PCR; in TCRdb, only in-frame clones are kept and a portion is missing. The table has 90,000 to 150,000 clones, approximately 85% seen once. The source material was peripheral blood, sampled on day 0 of AZD1222 vaccination. The source of these receptors is an adult in good health.

This CDR3 is CASGLDRGESSGNTIYF. The CDR3, as DNA: TGTGCTAGTGGTTTGGACAGGGGCGAGTCTTCTGGAAACACCATATATTTT. This rearrangement joins TRBV12-5 to TRBJ1-3; TRBD1 matches at 7 bases. Germline V gene lookup returns CDR1 LGHNT and CDR2 FRNRAP. V dropped 1 base and J dropped 1; count of bases not matched to a gene: 7. This CDR3 is 17 amino acids long. Full variable domain (rest looked up from reference TRBV12-5 and TRBJ1-3): DARVTQTPRHKVTEMGQEVTMRCQPILGHNTVFWYRQTMMQGLELLAYFRNRAPLDDSGMPKDRFSAEMPDATLATLKIQPSEPRDSAVYFCASGLDRGESSGNTIYFGEGSWLTVV.

The chain joins TRBV13 to TRBJ2-1; D possibly corresponds to TRBD1 (7 bases). The CDR3 totals 14 residues. Germline loops: CDR1 PRHDT, CDR2 FYEKMQ (reference sequence). Trimming stripped 10 bases from V and 8 bases from J, with 21 bases between. The CDR3 DNA reads TGTGCCACCCGACGGCAGGGGGAGGTCGATGAGCAGTTCTTC. Translated, it gives CATRRQGEVDEQFF.